A selection of T cell receptor beta chains follows, all from one sample in a study of T cell changes during pregnancy in multiple sclerosis. TCRdb keeps only in-frame clones here, not all; method: immunoSEQ multiplex PCR. This sample has around 70,000 clones, with 85% to 95% found just once. The source was CD4+ T cells from peripheral blood mononuclear cells, collected after pregnancy. The receptors originated from a female donor with multiple sclerosis, enrolled in a pregnancy study. The CDR3 runs from the conserved cysteine through the conserved F or W. A D gene is named only where the DNA matches it firmly. A clone size is listed for some rows: how often the clone was seen (once, few, many), or a class if it is expanded.

length: 13; V: TRBV2; D: NA; J: TRBJ1-1; size: NA; DNA: TGTGCCAGCTACAGGGTACTGGCTCATGAAGCTTTCTTT; CDR3: CASYRVLAHEAFF
length: 15; V: TRBV4-2; D: NA; J: TRBJ2-2; size: NA; DNA: TGTGCCAGCAGCCAAGTAACTAGTGAGGCCGGGGAGCTGTTTTTT; CDR3: CASSQVTSEAGELFF
length: 14; V: TRBV6-5; D: NA; J: TRBJ1-1; size: NA; DNA: TGTGCCAGCAGTTACTCTAACGGGAACACTGAAGCTTTCTTT; CDR3: CASSYSNGNTEAFF
length: 16; V: TRBV7-2; D: NA; J: TRBJ1-5; size: NA; DNA: TGTGCCAGCAGCTTGACGGGGCAACTAGCAGATCAGCCCCAGCATTTT; CDR3: CASSLTGQLADQPQHF
length: 14; V: TRBV15; D: NA; J: TRBJ2-7; size: NA; DNA: TGTGCCACCAGCATGCTGAGTAGCCCCCACGAGCAGTACTTC; CDR3: CATSMLSSPHEQYF
length: 15; V: TRBV11-3; D: NA; J: TRBJ2-6; size: once; DNA: TGTGCCAGCAGCTTAGATCTATCAGGGGCCAACGTCCTGACTTTC; CDR3: CASSLDLSGANVLTF
length: 17; V: TRBV21-1; D: NA; J: TRBJ2-1; size: NA; DNA: TGTGCCAGCAGCAAGTCTTGCGGGAGCCCACACGACAATGAGCAGTTCTTC; CDR3: CASSKSCGSPHDNEQFF
length: 15; V: TRBV7-3; D: NA; J: TRBJ1-6; size: NA; DNA: TGTGCCAGCAGCCCTGGGGGGGGAATTAATTCACCCCTCCACTTT; CDR3: CASSPGGGINSPLHF
length: 15; V: TRBV5-1; D: NA; J: TRBJ2-5; size: NA; DNA: TGCGCCAGCAGCTCGAACTCTAGGATCCAAGAGACCCAGTACTTC; CDR3: CASSSNSRIQETQYF
length: 13; V: TRBV6-1; D: NA; J: TRBJ1-4; size: NA; DNA: TGTGCCAGCAGTGAAGCCGGCAGGGAAAAACTGTTTTTT; CDR3: CASSEAGREKLFF
length: 16; V: TRBV5-1; D: TRBD1; J: TRBJ2-1; size: NA; DNA: TGCGCCAGCAGCTCCGGAGACAGGGGGCGCTTCAATGAGCAGTTCTTC; CDR3: CASSSGDRGRFNEQFF
length: 15; V: TRBV11-3; D: TRBD1; J: TRBJ2-3; size: NA; DNA: TGTGCCAGCAGCGATAGGACAGGGAGTCCAGATACGCAGTATTTT; CDR3: CASSDRTGSPDTQYF
length: 15; V: TRBV6-5; D: TRBD1; J: TRBJ1-2; size: NA; DNA: TGTGCCAGCAGCCAGATGACAGGGCGAAGCTATGGCTACACCTTC; CDR3: CASSQMTGRSYGYTF
length: 17; V: TRBV9; D: TRBD1; J: TRBJ1-1; size: NA; DNA: TGTGCCAGCAGCGTAGGTGGGACAGGGGGAGTAGGCACTGAAGCTTTCTTT; CDR3: CASSVGGTGGVGTEAFF
length: 14; V: TRBV5-1; D: NA; J: TRBJ2-5; size: NA; DNA: TGCGCCAGCAGCGTTCTGAGTCTCCAAGAGACCCAGTACTTC; CDR3: CASSVLSLQETQYF
length: 15; V: TRBV30; D: NA; J: TRBJ2-7; size: NA; DNA: TGTGCCTGGAGTGCCGCTTTAGGCAGGACCTACGAGCAGTACTTC; CDR3: CAWSAALGRTYEQYF
length: 19; V: TRBV7-5; D: NA; J: TRBJ2-4; size: NA; DNA: TGTGTCAGAAGCAGGAGGCCTAGCGGGAGCCCGCTAGCCAAAAACATTCAGTACTTC; CDR3: CVRSRRPSGSPLAKNIQYF
length: 14; V: TRBV10-3; D: NA; J: TRBJ1-2; size: NA; DNA: TGTGCCATCACCGAGGAGGGCCCGCACTATGGCTACACCTTC; CDR3: CAITEEGPHYGYTF
length: 12; V: TRBV30; D: TRBD1; J: TRBJ2-7; size: NA; DNA: TGTGCCTGGAGTGGGACAGGCTACGAGCAGTACTTC; CDR3: CAWSGTGYEQYF
length: 15; V: TRBV19; D: NA; J: TRBJ1-1; size: once; DNA: TGTGCCAGTAGTAAGCCCGGAGGTAAGAACACTGAAGCTTTCTTT; CDR3: CASSKPGGKNTEAFF
length: 12; V: TRBV7-9; D: NA; J: TRBJ1-2; size: NA; DNA: TGTGCCAGCAGCTTTAATAGGGGCGGCTACACCTTC; CDR3: CASSFNRGGYTF
length: 16; V: TRBV5-4; D: TRBD2; J: TRBJ2-1; size: NA; DNA: TGTGCCAGCAGCTTGGCCCTAGCGGGAGTGGGTAATGAGCAGTTCTTC; CDR3: CASSLALAGVGNEQFF
length: 15; V: TRBV28; D: NA; J: TRBJ1-5; size: NA; DNA: TGTGCCAGCAGTGCTTCAGGGTCTAGCAATCAGCCCCAGCATTTT; CDR3: CASSASGSSNQPQHF
length: 13; V: TRBV5-1; D: TRBD1; J: TRBJ2-4; size: NA; DNA: TGCGCCAGCGGCAGCGGGACAGGGAGGATTCAGTACTTC; CDR3: CASGSGTGRIQYF
length: 17; V: TRBV2; D: TRBD2; J: TRBJ2-1; size: NA; DNA: TGTGCCAGCAGTCGTACCCTAGCGGGAGATTCGACTAATGAGCAGTTCTTC; CDR3: CASSRTLAGDSTNEQFF
length: 14; V: TRBV7-9; D: TRBD1; J: TRBJ1-1; size: NA; DNA: TGTGCCAGCAGCCGACAGGGTTCCGACACTGAAGCTTTCTTT; CDR3: CASSRQGSDTEAFF
length: 15; V: TRBV27; D: TRBD2; J: TRBJ2-3; size: NA; DNA: TGTGCCAGCAGCCGACTAGCGGGAGACGGAGATACGCAGTATTTT; CDR3: CASSRLAGDGDTQYF
length: 14; V: TRBV5-1; D: TRBD1; J: TRBJ2-7; size: NA; DNA: TGCGCCAGCGGGATGGGACAGGGGACCTACGAGCAGTACTTC; CDR3: CASGMGQGTYEQYF
length: 14; V: TRBV19; D: NA; J: TRBJ2-3; size: NA; DNA: TGTGCCAGTAGTATCCGGGTTAGGGGAGATACGCAGTATTTT; CDR3: CASSIRVRGDTQYF
length: 13; V: TRBV11-2; D: NA; J: TRBJ1-1; size: NA; DNA: TGTGCCAGCAGCTTTCAGGAGAACACTGAAGCTTTCTTT; CDR3: CASSFQENTEAFF
length: 11; V: TRBV7-8; D: NA; J: TRBJ2-7; size: NA; DNA: TGTGCCAGCAGCGTCGCCTACGAGCAGTACTTC; CDR3: CASSVAYEQYF
length: 14; V: TRBV13; D: TRBD2; J: TRBJ2-5; size: NA; DNA: TGTGCCAGCAGCCGGGGGACTAGCGTAAAGACCCAGTACTTC; CDR3: CASSRGTSVKTQYF
length: 19; V: TRBV27; D: TRBD2; J: TRBJ2-1; size: NA; DNA: TGTGCCAGCAGTTCACTGACTAGCGGAAAGACTACGTTTAGGGATGAGCAGTTCTTC; CDR3: CASSSLTSGKTTFRDEQFF
length: 13; V: TRBV5-4; D: TRBD1; J: TRBJ1-2; size: NA; DNA: TGTGCCAGCAGCCGGGACAGAAACTATGGCTACACCTTC; CDR3: CASSRDRNYGYTF
length: 13; V: TRBV5-1; D: TRBD1; J: TRBJ1-2; size: NA; DNA: TGCGCCAGCAGCCCGGACAGGGGCTATGGCTACACCTTC; CDR3: CASSPDRGYGYTF
length: 14; V: TRBV5-1; D: TRBD2; J: TRBJ2-1; size: NA; DNA: TGCGCCAGCAGCTTGACTAGCGGGAACAATGAGCAGTTCTTC; CDR3: CASSLTSGNNEQFF
length: 11; V: TRBV5-1; D: NA; J: TRBJ2-1; size: NA; DNA: TGCGCCTCCGCTACAGGGAATGAGCAGTTCTTC; CDR3: CASATGNEQFF
length: 14; V: TRBV7-9; D: TRBD1; J: TRBJ2-5; size: NA; DNA: TGTGCCAGCAGCCCAATACAGGGGCGGGAGACCCAGTACTTC; CDR3: CASSPIQGRETQYF
length: 15; V: TRBV2; D: NA; J: TRBJ1-4; size: NA; DNA: TGTGCCAGCAGGCCTATCAACCCAACTAATGAAAAACTGTTTTTT; CDR3: CASRPINPTNEKLFF
length: 14; V: TRBV28; D: NA; J: TRBJ1-4; size: once; DNA: TGTGCCAGCAGTTTATCAGGGCTCAATGAAAAACTGTTTTTT; CDR3: CASSLSGLNEKLFF
length: 17; V: TRBV28; D: TRBD2; J: TRBJ2-7; size: NA; DNA: TGTGCCAGCAGCCAGCCACGAAGCGGGGGCATGGCCTACGAGCAGTACTTC; CDR3: CASSQPRSGGMAYEQYF
length: 16; V: TRBV7-8; D: TRBD2; J: TRBJ2-1; size: few; DNA: TGTGCCAGCAGCTTAGGGGCTGGCGGGGGGTACAATGAGCAGTTCTTC; CDR3: CASSLGAGGGYNEQFF
length: 15; V: TRBV19; D: TRBD1; J: TRBJ2-7; size: NA; DNA: TGTGCCAGTACCCCGGCCGGGACAGACTACTACGAGCAGTACTTC; CDR3: CASTPAGTDYYEQYF
length: 14; V: TRBV9; D: NA; J: TRBJ1-1; size: NA; DNA: TGTGCCAGCAGCGTTGGGGGCGCAGGGACTGAAGCTTTCTTT; CDR3: CASSVGGAGTEAFF